One and the same sample provided the 25 T cell receptor beta chains below, sequenced in a study of human T cells and chemical hapten exposure. Time point specified: patch test 2, 6 weeks after DPC sensitization. Noted treatment: therapeutic diphenylcyclopropenone sensitization with weekly scalp DPC. In TCRdb, the RACE reads were re-called with MiXCR into one record per CDR3 protein. Counted here are 85,000 to 100,000 distinct CDR3 sequences, 9.5% to 11% occurring once; the ten biggest clones make up less than 2.5%. Sequencing was performed on whole blood, taken in connection with sensitization to the hapten diphenylcyclopropenone (DPC). These receptors all stem from a man aged 40-50 years with alopecia areata. Some clones in this sample may be carry-over from other donors' samples.

This clonotype has more than one count but fewer than ten. The J gene is TRBJ2-4, the V gene TRBV18; unclear D gene. V was clipped by 3 bases and J by 5 bases, with 14 bases between them. The germline CDR1 and CDR2 sequences are KGHSH and LQKENI. There are 15 residues in the CDR3. CDR3 sequence reads: CASSPYSGPQNIQYF. In DNA form, the CDR3 reads TGTGCCAGCTCACCTTACTCCGGGCCGCAAAACATTCAGTACTTC. Looking up the rest from reference TRBV18 and TRBJ2-4 gives the full variable domain: NAGVMQNPRHLVRRRGQEARLRCSPMKGHSHVYWYRQLPEEGLKFMVYLQKENIIDESGMPKERFSAEFPKEGPSILRIQQVVRGDSAAYFCASSPYSGPQNIQYFGAGTRLSVL.

This clonotype was counted ten times or more. The rearrangement links TRBV7-2 to TRBJ2-1; 8 bases map to TRBD2. The CDR3 length is 15 residues. The V gene's germline CDR1 is SGHTA and CDR2 FQGNSA. J gave up 7 bases and V 3 bases, and 8 bases lay outside the gene matches. For the CDR3, the DNA is TGTGCCAGCAGCTTTCCGGGACTAGTCAGGAATGAGCAGTTCTTC. Its protein product is CASSFPGLVRNEQFF.

The chain employs TRBV7-2 and TRBJ2-7, with TRBD2 matching over 12 bases. The CDR3 covers 14 residues. CDR1 and CDR2 from the germline V gene are SGHTA and FQGNSA. J gave up 5 bases and V 1 base, and 0 bases lay outside the gene matches. DNA of the CDR3: TGTGCCAGCAGCTTAGGACTAGCGGGAGACGAGCAGTACGTC. Its translation: CASSLGLAGDEQYV.

The rearrangement uses TRBV4-3 and TRBJ2-4; D is unclear. V dropped 1 base and J dropped 6 bases, with 7 bases sitting between them. Germline assignment: CDR1 LGHNA and CDR2 YSLEER. CDR3 length: 13 residues. This CDR3 is CASSQVSGNIQYF. The CDR3 DNA reads TGCGCCAGCAGCCAAGTTTCGGGAAACATTCAGTACTTC.

In its sample, this clonotype was seen a few times. The chain carries TRBV29-1 and TRBJ2-1; 9 nucleotides agree with TRBD2. Germline V gene sequence: CDR1 SQVTM, CDR2 ANQGSEA. The CDR3 totals 14 residues. V was pared by 3 bases and J by 3 bases, with 3 bases of the junction left unmatched. The CDR3 is CSVEPSGIYNEQFF. In DNA, the CDR3 is TGCAGCGTTGAGCCTAGCGGGATCTACAATGAGCAGTTCTTC.

In its sample, this clonotype was seen a few times. This chain links TRBV12-3 or TRBV12-4 with TRBJ2-3, with D maybe TRBD2 (6 bases). V was trimmed by 6 bases and J by 5 bases, leaving 12 bases between them. CDR3 length equals 13 residues. The CDR3 sequence is CASSPTSRDTQYF. CDR3 in DNA: TGTGCCAGCAGCCCGACTAGTAGAGATACGCAGTATTTT.

This clonotype was found a few times. V and J are TRBV5-4 and TRBJ2-5; D is unresolved. The germline V gene encodes CDR1 SGHNT and CDR2 YYREEE (reference sequence). CDR3 length: 14 amino acids. The ends were cut back, 1 base at V and 1 base at J, with 8 bases in the middle. The CDR3 DNA reads as TGTGCCAGCAGCTTGTTGGGTACCCAAGAGACCCAGTACTTC. Translated: CASSLLGTQETQYF.

The CDR3 here is CASSYGQGTEAFF. CDR3 nucleotides: TGTGCCAGCAGTTACGGACAGGGGACTGAAGCTTTCTTT. The gene calls are TRBV27 and TRBJ1-1; 9 positions match TRBD1. There are 13 residues in the CDR3. J gave up 5 bases and V 4 bases, and 2 bases lay outside the gene matches. From germline, CDR1 is MNHEY and CDR2 SMNVEV (reference sequence).

This chain joins TRBV29-1 and TRBJ2-1; D not certain. Per the germline V gene, CDR1 is SQVTM and CDR2 is ANQGSEA. The CDR3 length is 15 residues. V shed 1 base and J shed 3 bases, with 13 bases lying between them. The CDR3 region has the DNA TGCAGCGTTGAAGCCCCGACTGGGCACTACAATGAGCAGTTCTTC. It encodes CSVEAPTGHYNEQFF.

This clonotype came up a few times. V is TRBV25-1 and J is TRBJ2-2, with D hard to call. Between the trimmed V and J ends, which lost 5 bases and 4 bases, there was a span of 2 bases. CDR1 and CDR2 from the germline V gene are MGHDK and SYGVNS. The CDR3 spans 11 residues. The CDR3 sequence is CASSITGELFF. CDR3 coding DNA: TGTGCCAGCAGTATCACCGGGGAGCTGTTTTTT. Full variable domain (outside the CDR3, taken from reference TRBV25-1 and TRBJ2-2): EADIYQTPRYLVIGTGKKITLECSQTMGHDKMYWYQQDPGMELHLIHYSYGVNSTEKGDLSSESTVSRIRTEHFPLTLESARPSHTSQYLCASSITGELFFGEGSRLTVL.

This clonotype came up many times. V gene TRBV7-9 combines with J gene TRBJ2-7; D is possibly TRBD1 (6 bases). V gave up 5 bases and J gave up 6 bases, with 11 bases separating them. Germline CDR1 is SEHNR and CDR2 is FQNEAQ (reference sequence). The CDR3 contains 12 residues. CDR3: CASSPLGGEQYF. In DNA, the CDR3 is TGTGCCAGCAGCCCACTAGGGGGCGAGCAGTACTTC.

Many counts were recorded for this clonotype. V and J are TRBV27 and TRBJ2-7, with D possibly matching TRBD2 (6 bases). Germline values: CDR1 MNHEY, CDR2 SMNVEV (reference sequence). The CDR3 has 10 residues. V lost 6 bases and J 6 bases, leaving 6 bases between the germline ends. The CDR3 coding sequence is TGTGCCAGCAGGGAGGGCGAGCAGTACGTC. This sequence encodes CASREGEQYV.

V gene TRBV7-2 combines with J gene TRBJ2-3; 10 bases map to TRBD2. This CDR3 is built from 16 residues. The trim removed 4 bases at V and 0 bases at J, leaving 4 bases unmatched. Germline V gene lookup returns CDR1 SGHTA and CDR2 FQGNSA. The CDR3 spells CASSSGTSASTDTQYF. The CDR3 DNA sequence: TGTGCCAGCAGCTCTGGGACTAGCGCTAGCACAGATACGCAGTATTTT.

This sequence joins TRBV4-1 and TRBJ1-1, with D unresolved. Per the germline V gene, CDR1 is MGHRA and CDR2 is YSYEKL. Trimming took 2 bases from V and 1 from J, leaving 11 bases between them. The CDR3 consists of 15 residues. DNA for the CDR3: TGCGCCAGCAGCCAAACACTGACCCCGAACACTGAAGCTTTCTTT. It codes for CASSQTLTPNTEAFF.

The V call is TRBV7-2, the J call TRBJ2-1; TRBD2 matches at 7 bases. The CDR3 sequence is 15 residues long. The V gene's germline CDR1 is SGHTA and CDR2 FQGNSA. J was trimmed by 3 bases and V by 1 base; bases with no gene match: 3. The CDR3 reads CASSLVAGVYNEQFF. Here the CDR3 DNA reads TGTGCCAGCAGCTTAGTTGCGGGAGTCTACAATGAGCAGTTCTTC.

The chain carries TRBV24-1 and TRBJ2-1, with D unresolved. Germline V lookup: CDR1 KGHDR, CDR2 SFDVKD. The germline V and J ends were trimmed by 5 bases and 4 bases, with 17 bases remaining between them. The CDR3 covers 16 residues. The DNA of the CDR3 is TGTGCCACCAGTGGGGTAGGAAAACAGCGATACAATGAGCAGTTCTTC. Its protein product is CATSGVGKQRYNEQFF.

This chain links TRBV24-1 with TRBJ1-5; no reliable D call. CDR3 length equals 13 residues. The V end was cut by 1 base, the J end by 2 bases, with 2 bases between. Germline CDR1 is KGHDR and CDR2 is SFDVKD. The CDR3, as DNA: TGTGCCACCAGTGATTTTGGCAATCAGCCCCAGCATTTT. It codes for CATSDFGNQPQHF.

This clonotype was found a few times. The chain uses TRBV29-1 and TRBJ2-7; TRBD1 agrees at 8 bases. The junction had 4 bases not matched to a gene; V was cut back by 2 bases and J by 4 bases. Germline V gene sequence: CDR1 SQVTM, CDR2 ANQGSEA. The CDR3 runs 13 residues. DNA of the CDR3: TGCAGCGTTGAATCCGGGACAGGATACGAGCAGTACTTC. Its protein product is CSVESGTGYEQYF.

This sequence joins TRBV7-9 and TRBJ1-1; possibly TRBD1 for D (6 bases). The CDR3 runs 13 residues. The V gene lost 3 bases and the J gene lost 7 bases, with 12 bases spanning the gap. Germline CDR1 reads SEHNR; CDR2 reads FQNEAQ (reference sequence). The CDR3 reads CASSFGTSNEAFF. For the CDR3, the DNA is TGTGCCAGCAGCTTTGGGACAAGTAATGAAGCTTTCTTT.

The V gene is TRBV6-2 or TRBV6-3, the J gene TRBJ2-7; no clear D. Germline V gives CDR1 MNHEY, CDR2 SVGEGT. V lost 5 bases and J lost 4, with 9 bases in between. The CDR3 is 12 residues long. CDR3 loop: CASSQNGYEQYF. CDR3 DNA: TGTGCCAGCAGTCAAAACGGGTACGAGCAGTACTTC.

This clonotype showed up just a few times. The chain joins TRBV19 to TRBJ1-6; D may be TRBD1 (5 bases). The CDR3 runs to 15 residues. V dropped 8 bases and J dropped 7 bases, with 18 bases sitting between them. Germline V gene sequence: CDR1 LNHDA, CDR2 SQIVND (reference sequence). CDR3 coding DNA: TGTGCCAGTTCCCCCGGGGGAGAAGTGAATTCACCCCTCCACTTT. Amino acid sequence: CASSPGGEVNSPLHF. Looking up the rest from reference TRBV19 and TRBJ1-6 gives the full variable domain: DGGITQSPKYLFRKEGQNVTLSCEQNLNHDAMYWYRQDPGQGLRLIYYSQIVNDFQKGDIAEGYSVSREKKESFPLTVTSAQKNPTAFYLCASSPGGEVNSPLHFGNGTRLTVT.

In its sample, this clonotype was seen many times. The chain has TRBV20-1 and TRBJ2-3; D call uncertain. The CDR3 is made up of 10 amino acids. From germline, CDR1 is DFQATT and CDR2 SNEGSKA (reference sequence). V gave up 3 bases and J gave up 4 bases, with 2 bases separating them. CDR3 sequence (DNA): TGCAGTGCTAGTGCAGATACGCAGTATTTT. It is translated as CSASADTQYF.

This clonotype was counted between two and nine times. The V call is TRBV6-1, the J call TRBJ2-7; D possibly matches TRBD1 or TRBD2 (6 bases each). Per germline, CDR1 MNHNS and CDR2 SASEGT. The V gene lost 6 bases and the J gene lost 6 bases, with 15 bases spanning the gap. The CDR3 is made up of 13 amino acids. The CDR3 DNA sequence: TGTGCCAGCAGCCCCGGGGGCCCCGTCGAGCAGTACGTC. It codes for CASSPGGPVEQYV.

The chain recombines TRBV29-1 with TRBJ1-1; D unclear. The V end was cut by 3 bases, the J end by 4 bases, with 6 bases between. The length of the CDR3 is 11 residues. The germline gives CDR1 SQVTM, CDR2 ANQGSEA. The chain's CDR3 is CSVEAVTEAFF. The CDR3 region has the DNA TGCAGCGTTGAGGCCGTCACTGAAGCTTTCTTT. The complete variable domain, with remaining parts taken from reference TRBV29-1 and TRBJ1-1, reads SAVISQKPSRDICQRGTSLTIQCQVDSQVTMMFWYRQQPGQSLTLIATANQGSEATYESGFVIDKFPISRPNLTFSTLTVSNMSPEDSSIYLCSVEAVTEAFFGQGTRLTVV.

This clonotype was picked up many times. The V call is TRBV14, the J call TRBJ1-4, with TRBD1 matching 10 bases. Germline V gene lookup returns CDR1 SGHDN and CDR2 FVKESK. V shed 6 bases, J shed 8 bases, and the junction held 9 bases outside the gene matches. This CDR3 has 15 residues. For the CDR3, the DNA is TGTGCCAGCAGTTGGACAGGGGGAAGATCGGAAAAACTGTTTTTT. Protein: CASSWTGGRSEKLFF. The full variable domain, rest sourced from reference TRBV14 and TRBJ1-4, is EAGVTQFPSHSVIEKGQTVTLRCDPISGHDNLYWYRRVMGKEIKFLLHFVKESKQDESGMPNNRFLAERTGGTYSTLKVQPAELEDSGVYFCASSWTGGRSEKLFFGSGTQLSVL.